Presented here are 29 T cell receptor beta chains from one specimen sequenced in a study of T cells in Graves' hyperthyroidism and ophthalmopathy. Amplified regions were TCR beta CDR3 sequences from RNA transcripts. Using the HTBI primer set, a first-round RT-PCR was run on the TCR CDR3. TCRdb called the multiplex PCR reads again in MiXCR, with one record for every CDR3 protein. The data show 400,000 to 500,000 distinct CDR3 sequences, around an eighth seen once. Sequencing input: blood. These receptor sequences come from a woman aged 18-29 years with Graves' hyperthyroidism.

In this sample, this clonotype turned up many times. V and J are TRBV10-3 and TRBJ2-7; 7 positions agree with TRBD1. CDR1 and CDR2 from the germline V gene are ENHRY and SYGVKD. The CDR3 length is 12 residues. V dropped 10 bases and J dropped 5; count of bases not matched to a gene: 8. The CDR3 coding sequence is TGTGCCACTGGGGAGACAGGGAACGAGCAGTACGTC. It encodes CATGETGNEQYV.

The chain uses TRBV30 and TRBJ1-5; tentative D call: TRBD1 (6 bases). V was shortened by 1 base and J by 2 bases, with 9 bases between the two germline ends. CDR1 and CDR2 (germline): GTSNPN, SVGIG (reference sequence). This CDR3 region has 14 residues. For the CDR3, the DNA is TGTGCCTGGAGTGGCGCAGGGGGCAATCAGCCCCAGCATTTT. This gives the protein CAWSGAGGNQPQHF.

The genes are TRBV7-9 and TRBJ1-1; D unclear. Germline CDR1 is SEHNR and CDR2 is FQNEAQ (reference sequence). This CDR3 has 13 residues. V gave up 7 bases and J gave up 5 bases, with 14 bases separating them. CDR3 region: CASTQPPGTEAFF. DNA for the CDR3: TGTGCCAGCACCCAACCTCCCGGGACTGAAGCTTTCTTT.

J is TRBJ1-5 and V is TRBV10-2; D perhaps matches TRBD1 (6 bases). V lost 6 bases, J lost 0 bases, and 9 bases lay in between. This CDR3 is 14 amino acids long. Per the germline V gene, CDR1 is WSHSY and CDR2 is SAAADI. CDR3 sequence: CASSDRNSNQPQHF. DNA of the CDR3: TGCGCCAGCAGCGACAGGAATAGCAATCAGCCCCAGCATTTT.

This clonotype showed up many times. The CDR3 region is CASSSTGGGNQPQHF. DNA for the CDR3: TGTGCCAGCAGTTCGACAGGGGGGGGCAATCAGCCCCAGCATTTT. The rearrangement links TRBV2 to TRBJ1-5; 9 bases match TRBD1. The CDR3 has 15 amino acids. V dropped 5 bases and J dropped 2; count of bases not matched to a gene: 4. CDR1 and CDR2 (germline): SNHLY, FYNNEI.

V is TRBV2 and J is TRBJ2-5, with a weak D call TRBD2 (6 bases). CDR1 is SNHLY and CDR2 is FYNNEI in the germline V gene. Trimming stripped 6 bases from V and 1 base from J, with 12 bases between. The CDR3 covers 14 residues. The CDR3 reads CASRMGTAQETQYF. For the CDR3, the DNA is TGTGCCAGCAGGATGGGGACTGCCCAAGAGACCCAGTACTTC.

This rearrangement joins TRBV30 to TRBJ1-2, with 7 nucleotides matching TRBD1. The CDR3 sequence is 16 residues long. V was pared by 1 base and J by 4 bases, with 12 bases of the junction left unmatched. CDR1 and CDR2 (germline): GTSNPN, SVGIG (reference sequence). CDR3 protein: CAWSGGFWDSSYGYTF. The CDR3 region has the DNA TGTGCCTGGAGTGGGGGGTTTTGGGACAGCTCCTATGGCTACACCTTC.

The sample holds many counts of this clonotype. The chain recombines TRBV20-1 with TRBJ2-5, with 7 bases aligning to TRBD1. Germline loops: CDR1 DFQATT, CDR2 SNEGSKA (reference sequence). CDR3 length: 14 residues. The V and J ends lost 5 bases and 2 bases, in that order; junction bases with no gene match: 8. CDR3 amino acids: CSARWDSAQETQYF. The CDR3 coding sequence is TGCAGTGCTCGATGGGACAGTGCACAAGAGACCCAGTACTTC.

This clonotype has only a few counts. This chain connects TRBV29-1 to TRBJ2-7, with TRBD1 identical over 8 bases. CDR1 and CDR2 (germline): SQVTM, ANQGSEA. CDR3 length equals 12 residues. V trimming: 5 bases; J trimming: 3 bases; junction bases outside the gene matches: 3. The CDR3 DNA reads as TGCAGCGTTCCCGGACAGGGCTACGAGCAGTACTTC. Translating it yields CSVPGQGYEQYF.

This clonotype was seen ten or more times. The chain employs TRBV2 and TRBJ2-5; TRBD1 is a possible D gene (7 bases). Trimming removed 7 bases from V and 5 bases from J, with 26 bases in between. The CDR3 contains 17 residues. Germline assignment: CDR1 SNHLY and CDR2 FYNNEI. DNA of the CDR3: TGTGCCAGCAACCTGCAGGGGGGTTCATCGGGCCAGGAGACCCAGTACTTC. Protein sequence: CASNLQGGSSGQETQYF.

Ten or more counts support this clonotype. The chain carries TRBV11-2 and TRBJ2-1; perhaps TRBD2 as D (5 bases). Trimming pared 5 bases from V and 1 base from J, leaving 12 bases between. Per the germline V gene, CDR1 is SGHAT and CDR2 is FQNNGV. The CDR3 contains 15 residues. CDR3 nucleotides: TGTGCCAGCAGCCTAGGACTCACGTCCTACAATGAGCAGTTCTTC. Encoded protein: CASSLGLTSYNEQFF.

This clonotype was detected only a few times. The J gene is TRBJ2-1, the V gene TRBV20-1; D is ambiguous. The CDR3 spans 14 residues. Per the germline V gene, CDR1 is DFQATT and CDR2 is SNEGSKA (reference sequence). Trimming removed 6 bases from V and 0 bases from J, with 12 bases in between. The DNA of the CDR3 is TGCAGTGCCCCAGCCTCGAGCTCCTACAATGAGCAGTTCTTC. It encodes CSAPASSSYNEQFF.

The V and J genes are TRBV19 and TRBJ2-7; maybe TRBD1 (5 bases). The CDR3 is made up of 15 amino acids. Germline CDR1 LNHDA, CDR2 SQIVND (reference sequence). Trimming stripped 3 bases from V and 5 bases from J, with 17 bases between. CDR3 nucleotides: TGTGCCAGTAGTATGGGCAGGGTGCAAAGGGACGAGCAGTACTTC. Amino acid sequence: CASSMGRVQRDEQYF.

In its sample, this clonotype was seen many times. This chain joins TRBV5-8 and TRBJ1-2; the D is unclear. The germline gives CDR1 SGHTS, CDR2 YDEGEE. The CDR3 runs 13 residues. Trimming took 5 bases from V and 0 from J, leaving 8 bases between them. The CDR3 is CASSWTSNYGYTF. The DNA for the CDR3 is TGTGCCAGCAGTTGGACCTCTAACTATGGCTACACCTTC.

There are a few counts of this clonotype. A much larger clone lies a single base off, so this may be a read error. This rearrangement joins TRBV20-1 to TRBJ2-1, with unresolved D. This CDR3 is 15 amino acids long. Germline assignment: CDR1 DFQATT and CDR2 SNEGSKA (reference sequence). The CDR3 sequence: CGARVRISVYNEQFF. In DNA, the CDR3 is TGCGGTGCTAGGGTGCGAATTTCCGTCTACAATGAGCAGTTCTTC.

This clonotype was recorded a few times. This chain links TRBV4-1 with TRBJ1-3; D gene uncertain. This CDR3 has 14 amino acids. Germline V gives CDR1 MGHRA, CDR2 YSYEKL. V lost 3 bases and J 0 bases, leaving 6 bases between the germline ends. CDR3 amino acids: CASSHPGSGNTIYF. CDR3 DNA: TGCGCCAGCAGCCATCCGGGCTCTGGAAACACCATATATTTT.

The chain uses TRBV4-2 and TRBJ2-1; 16 nucleotides line up with TRBD2. Trimming took 4 bases from V and 8 from J; bases not matched to a gene: 20. Germline loops: CDR1 LGHNA, CDR2 YNFKEQ. This CDR3 is built from 21 residues. This CDR3 is CASSPLRDTGTSGRAVDEQFF. CDR3 coding DNA: TGTGCCAGCAGCCCGCTACGGGACACCGGGACTAGCGGGAGGGCAGTGGATGAGCAGTTCTTC.

The V and J genes are TRBV2 and TRBJ2-7; D not resolved. Trimming pared 8 bases from V and 0 bases from J, leaving 11 bases between. CDR1 SNHLY and CDR2 FYNNEI come from the germline V gene. The CDR3 totals 13 residues. CDR3 in DNA: TGTGCCAGCTATGGGCAGGCCTCCTACGAGCAGTACTTC. This gives the protein CASYGQASYEQYF.

The chain recombines TRBV5-1 with TRBJ2-4; D could derive from TRBD1 or TRBD2 (5 bases each). V was cut by 4 bases and J by 1 base, with 18 bases left in between. CDR1 SGHRS and CDR2 YFSETQ come from the germline V gene. This CDR3 contains 17 residues. The CDR3, as DNA: TGCGCCAGCAGCGGGTTCGCGGGCTGGGGGGCCAAAAACATTCAGTACTTC. This sequence encodes CASSGFAGWGAKNIQYF. Supplemented by reference TRBV5-1 and TRBJ2-4, the full variable domain reads KAGVTQTPRYLIKTRGQQVTLSCSPISGHRSVSWYQQTPGQGLQFLFEYFSETQRNKGNFPGRFSGRQFSNSRSEMNVSTLELGDSALYLCASSGFAGWGAKNIQYFGAGTRLSVL.

In its sample, this clonotype was seen many times. The chain has TRBV2 and TRBJ2-7; D is unresolved. The CDR3 covers 13 residues. CDR1 is SNHLY, CDR2 FYNNEI, per germline. V was pared by 5 bases and J by 1 base, with 9 bases between. The CDR3 region is CASSTYSSYEQYV. The CDR3 DNA is TGTGCCAGCAGTACTTACTCTTCCTACGAGCAGTACGTC.

J is TRBJ1-1 and V is TRBV6-2 or TRBV6-3; possible D gene TRBD1, 5 bases. CDR1 MNHEY and CDR2 SVGEGT come from the germline V gene. Trimming stripped 5 bases from V and 5 bases from J, with 21 bases between. The CDR3 consists of 16 residues. CDR3 loop: CASSPRTGGGATEAFF. CDR3 coding DNA: TGTGCCAGCAGTCCACGGACCGGCGGGGGTGCGACTGAAGCTTTCTTT.

This clonotype appeared many times. The chain carries TRBV29-1 and TRBJ2-1; maybe TRBD2 (5 bases). This CDR3 has 14 residues. Per the germline V gene, CDR1 is SQVTM and CDR2 is ANQGSEA. Trimming took 4 bases from V and 4 from J, leaving 14 bases between them. CDR3 loop: CSVVRVVSYNEQFF. Here the CDR3 DNA reads TGCAGCGTTGTGCGGGTGGTCTCGTACAATGAGCAGTTCTTC.

The J gene is TRBJ2-2, the V gene TRBV5-5, with TRBD2 matching 8 bases. The CDR3 spans 14 residues. Germline CDR1 SGHKS, CDR2 YYEKEE (reference sequence). The ends lost 4 bases at V and 7 bases at J; junction bases unmatched: 6. The CDR3 is CASSPRGAHGELFF. The CDR3 DNA follows: TGTGCCAGCAGCCCGCGGGGGGCTCACGGGGAGCTGTTTTTT.

This clonotype occurred many times. J is TRBJ2-7 and V is TRBV7-9, with TRBD2 matching over 10 bases. This CDR3 region has 13 residues. V lost 5 bases to trimming and J lost 7 bases; unmatched junction nucleotides: 5. Germline CDR1 and CDR2: SEHNR and FQNEAQ (reference sequence). The CDR3 protein is CASSQGLAREQYF. The DNA for the CDR3 is TGTGCCAGCAGCCAGGGACTAGCGAGGGAGCAGTACTTC.

This clonotype was seen more than once but under ten times. This chain joins TRBV29-1 and TRBJ2-1; TRBD2 matches at 10 bases. This CDR3 region has 16 residues. Germline CDR1 is SQVTM and CDR2 is ANQGSEA. V was clipped by 6 bases and J by 2 bases; unmatched bases: 10. CDR3 in amino acids: CSVSPPGLAAYNEQFF. CDR3 bases: TGCAGCGTGTCCCCGCCAGGACTAGCGGCCTACAATGAGCAGTTCTTC.

Many counts were recorded for this clonotype. The rearrangement joins TRBV30 to TRBJ2-1; 7 nucleotides align to TRBD2. Per germline, CDR1 GTSNPN and CDR2 SVGIG (reference sequence). The CDR3 has 12 amino acids. V was clipped by 5 bases and J by 7 bases; unmatched bases: 5. CDR3 coding DNA: TGTGCCTGGCAAGCGGGAAGGAATGAGCAGTTCTTC. This codes for CAWQAGRNEQFF.

This clonotype was counted a few times. The V and J genes are TRBV2 and TRBJ2-1; 10 bases match TRBD2. The germline CDR1 and CDR2 sequences are SNHLY and FYNNEI. V trimming: 6 bases; J trimming: 6 bases; junction bases outside the gene matches: 8. There are 15 residues in the CDR3. CDR3 region: CASRISGRVFNEQFF. The CDR3 DNA is TGTGCCAGCAGAATCAGCGGGAGGGTCTTCAATGAGCAGTTCTTC.

This clonotype was seen at least ten times. The gene calls are TRBV6-5 and TRBJ1-1; perhaps TRBD1 as D (5 bases). Germline loops: CDR1 MNHEY, CDR2 SVGAGI. Trimming left V 4 bases short and J 5 bases short, with 14 bases between. This CDR3 comprises 14 residues. The CDR3 reads CASSLTLGGTEAFF. CDR3 nucleotide sequence: TGTGCCAGCAGTTTGACCCTCGGGGGGACTGAAGCTTTCTTT.

The chain is built from TRBV20-1 and TRBJ2-7; tentative D call: TRBD1 (5 bases). The length of the CDR3 is 15 residues. Looked up from germline, CDR1 is DFQATT and CDR2 is SNEGSKA (reference sequence). The germline V and J ends were trimmed by 0 bases and 0 bases, with 12 bases remaining between them. CDR3 protein: CSARDPRQFSYEQYV. The DNA for the CDR3 is TGCAGTGCTAGAGATCCTCGACAGTTCTCCTACGAGCAGTACGTC.